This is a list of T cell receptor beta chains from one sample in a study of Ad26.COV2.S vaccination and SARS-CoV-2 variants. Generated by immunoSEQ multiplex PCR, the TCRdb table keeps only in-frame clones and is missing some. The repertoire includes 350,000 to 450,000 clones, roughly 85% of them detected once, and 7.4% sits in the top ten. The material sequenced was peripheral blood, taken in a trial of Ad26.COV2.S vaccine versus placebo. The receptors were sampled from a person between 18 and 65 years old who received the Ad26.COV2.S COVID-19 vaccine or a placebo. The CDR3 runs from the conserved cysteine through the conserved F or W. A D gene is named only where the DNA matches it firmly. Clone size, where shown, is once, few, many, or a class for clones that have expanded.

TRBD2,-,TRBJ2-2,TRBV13,CASSLSGGNTGELFF,TGTGCCAGCAGCCTTAGCGGGGGGAACACCGGGGAGCTGTTTTTT
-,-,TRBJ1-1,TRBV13,CASSLAGLNTEAFF,TGTGCCAGCAGCTTAGCAGGGCTAAACACTGAAGCTTTCTTT
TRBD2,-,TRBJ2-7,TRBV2,CASSPVTSDEQYF,TGTGCCAGCAGTCCAGTTACTAGCGACGAGCAGTACTTC
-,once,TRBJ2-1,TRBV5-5,CASRAMRPKRNNEQFF,TGTGCCAGCAGGGCGATGAGGCCCAAGCGTAACAATGAGCAGTTCTTC
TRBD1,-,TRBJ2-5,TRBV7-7,CASSSTTGGAGTQYF,TGTGCCAGCAGCTCAACCACAGGGGGCGCGGGGACCCAGTACTTC
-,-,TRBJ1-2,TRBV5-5,CASSLGDARPNYGYTF,TGTGCCAGCAGCTTGGGAGACGCCAGACCTAACTATGGCTACACCTTC
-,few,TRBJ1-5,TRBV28,CASSSPQRESNQPQHF,TGTGCCAGCAGTTCTCCACAGAGGGAGAGCAATCAGCCCCAGCATTTT
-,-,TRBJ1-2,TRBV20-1,CSASGGYYGYTF,TGCAGTGCTAGTGGGGGTTACTATGGCTACACCTTC
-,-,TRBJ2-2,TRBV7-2,CASSFRARSLTGELFF,TGTGCCAGCAGCTTTAGGGCTCGCTCCCTCACCGGGGAGCTGTTTTTT
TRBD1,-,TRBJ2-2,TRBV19,CASSPGTGPGELFF,TGTGCCAGTAGTCCTGGGACAGGGCCCGGGGAGCTGTTTTTT
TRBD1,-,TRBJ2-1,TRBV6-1,CASSEPGTDNEQFF,TGTGCCAGCAGTGAACCGGGGACAGATAATGAGCAGTTCTTC
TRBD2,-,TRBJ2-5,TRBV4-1,CASSPAPASGAQETQYF,TGCGCCAGCAGCCCTGCCCCCGCTAGCGGGGCACAAGAGACCCAGTACTTC
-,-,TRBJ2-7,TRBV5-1,CASSLGGTNPNEQYF,TGCGCCAGCAGCTTGGGGGGGACGAACCCAAACGAGCAGTACTTC
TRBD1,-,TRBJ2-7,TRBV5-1,CASSLAGTGGYEQYF,TGCGCCAGCAGCTTAGCCGGGACAGGGGGGTACGAGCAGTACTTC
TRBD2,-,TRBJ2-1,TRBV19,CASSFTGGPYEQFF,TGTGCCAGTAGTTTTACGGGAGGGCCCTATGAGCAGTTCTTC
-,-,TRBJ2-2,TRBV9,CASSVSSGRYTGELFF,TGTGCCAGCAGCGTAAGCTCGGGCAGGTACACCGGGGAGCTGTTTTTT
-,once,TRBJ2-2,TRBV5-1,CASSLFGASGELFF,TGCGCCAGCAGCTTGTTTGGTGCATCCGGGGAGCTGTTTTTT
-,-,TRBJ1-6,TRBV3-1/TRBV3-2,CASSQDRGASPLHF,TGTGCCAGCAGCCAAGATCGGGGGGCTTCACCCCTCCACTTT
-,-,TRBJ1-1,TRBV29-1,CSVETSQGGFF,TGCAGCGTTGAAACTTCCCAGGGAGGTTTCTTT
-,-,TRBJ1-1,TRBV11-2,CASSPFTEAFF,TGTGCCAGCAGCCCCTTCACTGAAGCTTTCTTT
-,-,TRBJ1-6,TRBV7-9,CASSHPNAGINSPLHF,TGTGCCAGCAGCCATCCCAACGCGGGGATTAATTCACCCCTCCACTTT
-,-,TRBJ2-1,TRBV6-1,CASSEGGYSYNEQFF,TGTGCCAGCAGTGAAGGGGGATACTCCTACAATGAGCAGTTCTTC
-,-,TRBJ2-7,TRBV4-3,CASSLWQKSSYEQYF,TGCGCCAGCAGCCTTTGGCAGAAGTCCTCCTACGAGCAGTACTTC
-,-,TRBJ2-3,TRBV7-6,CASSPTDTQYF,TGTGCCAGCAGCCCAACAGATACGCAGTATTTT
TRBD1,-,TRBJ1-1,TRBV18,CASSPTGGEDTEAFF,TGTGCCAGCTCACCTACAGGGGGGGAGGACACTGAAGCTTTCTTT
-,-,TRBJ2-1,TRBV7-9,CASSLLDNEQFF,TGTGCCAGCAGCTTATTGGACAATGAGCAGTTCTTC
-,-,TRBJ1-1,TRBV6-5,CASSSYRAGNTEAFF,TGTGCCAGCAGTTCTTACAGGGCCGGGAACACTGAAGCTTTCTTT